This T cell receptor (beta chain) was recorded in a study of blood T cells in healthy people across ages. This CDR3 contains 15 residues. Germline lookup yields CDR1 MNHNS and CDR2 SASEGT. V lost 3 bases to trimming and J lost 5 bases, with 16 bases between them. For the second PCR, which ran for roughly 7 to 11 cycles, a sample-barcoded 5' primer and a J-beta primer mix were used. One entry per CDR3 protein results from TCRdb running MiXCR on the 5' RACE reads. The data contain 850,000 to 1,300,000 distinct CDR3 sequences, less than 50% of them singletons. This TCR came from a woman aged 60 to 75 in good health. Sequenced: blood. The chain recombines TRBV6-1 with TRBJ1-1; D perhaps matches TRBD1 (6 bases). CDR3 sequence: CASSEGWGRGTEAFF. In DNA form, the CDR3 reads TGTGCCAGCAGTGAGGGCTGGGGAAGGGGGACTGAAGCTTTCTTT.